This entry concerns a single TCR beta chain. Germline CDR1 reads MGHDK; CDR2 reads SYGVNS. The CDR3 contains 16 residues. Trimming took 3 bases from V and 1 from J; bases not matched to a gene: 3. The data originate from a study of T cell changes during pregnancy in multiple sclerosis. Clones were sequenced by immunoSEQ multiplex PCR, and TCRdb holds only the in-frame ones, with some missing. This sample yields approximately 66,000 clones, of which approximately 92% are seen a single time; 2% belongs to the top ten. This clonotype originated in a female donor in good health, enrolled as a control in a pregnancy study. The V call is TRBV25-1, the J call TRBJ1-4, with 9 bases lining up with TRBD1. This material consisted of peripheral blood, taken in the third trimester of pregnancy. CDR3 protein: CASSDGQGRTNEKLFF. The CDR3 DNA follows: TGTGCCAGCAGTGACGGACAGGGGAGAACTAATGAAAAACTGTTTTTT.